What follows is one TCR beta chain and its context. Template amounts of roughly 280 ng DNA, about 30,000 T cell genomes, were employed in unsorted PBMC replicate PCRs. How the authors handled the data: Junction-only sequences without quality scores were provided by ImmunoSEQ, so filtering was different. The protocol was immunoSEQ multiplex PCR, while the TCRdb copy is restricted to in-frame clones and leaves out a portion. Clonal size and the V and J genes are those of that table, whereas D and trimming came from the DNA. The table lists roughly 510,000 clones, about 79% of them singletons, with approximately 13% in the top ten. Germline-derived CDR1 and CDR2 are MGHRA and YSYEKL. V was trimmed by 1 base and J by 3 bases, leaving 13 bases between them. This CDR3 has 16 residues. This sample is part of a study of shared clonotypes between healthy human individuals. There were only Caucasian adults among the donors, and all lived in Nashville, Tennessee.

Sequencing was carried out using PBMCs. The sequence was collected from a woman aged 35 to 49 in good health. Some clones in this sample may be carry-over from other donors' samples. The chain recombines TRBV4-1 with TRBJ2-1; D is unclear. CDR3 DNA: TGCGCCAGCAGCCAAGCCCCCTCCGGTCGCTACAATGAGCAGTTCTTC. As protein: CASSQAPSGRYNEQFF.